These 14 T cell receptor beta chains were all obtained from the same sample, sequenced in a study of blood T cell repertoires in COVID-19. The data were produced by immunoSEQ multiplex PCR, yet TCRdb's version contains in-frame clones alone and is incomplete. The table lists 300,000 to 450,000 clones, 88% of them singletons. Sequencing was done on a sample of PBMCs or T cells enriched from blood (not recorded which). Source of these receptors: a woman aged 18-29 years who had recovered from COVID-19.

The chain is built from TRBV9 and TRBJ1-3; tentatively, D is TRBD1 (6 bases). V lost 4 bases to trimming and J lost 0 bases, with 8 bases between them. CDR3 size: 14 residues. CDR1 and CDR2 (germline): SGDLS, YYNGEE. CDR3 in DNA: TGTGCCAGCAGCACAGGGCTCTCTGGAAACACCATATATTTT. Its protein product is CASSTGLSGNTIYF.

V gene TRBV9 combines with J gene TRBJ2-6; 10 nucleotides align to TRBD1. This CDR3 has 16 residues. Looked up from germline, CDR1 is SGDLS and CDR2 is YYNGEE. The ends lost 3 bases at V and 2 bases at J; junction bases unmatched: 2. CDR3 DNA: TGTGCCAGCAGCGCCGGGACAGGGGCTGGGGCCAACGTCCTGACTTTC. Amino acids: CASSAGTGAGANVLTF.

The chain recombines TRBV20-1 with TRBJ1-5; no clear D gene. The CDR3 spans 11 residues. Trimming shortened V by 5 bases and J by 7 bases, and 9 bases separated the two germline ends. Per the germline V gene, CDR1 is DFQATT and CDR2 is SNEGSKA (reference sequence). CDR3 nucleotides: TGCAGTGCTGCCCTGGCCCAGCCCCAGCATTTT. Protein: CSAALAQPQHF.

V usage is TRBV7-9 and J usage is TRBJ1-5; 7 nucleotides match TRBD1. V lost 5 bases, J lost 5 bases, and 6 bases stayed unmatched. Germline assignment: CDR1 SEHNR and CDR2 FQNEAQ (reference sequence). The CDR3 is 14 residues long. The CDR3 sequence is CASSRDRADQPQHF. The CDR3 nucleotides are TGTGCCAGCAGCCGAGACAGGGCTGATCAGCCCCAGCATTTT.

The V call is TRBV7-2, the J call TRBJ1-3; unclear D gene. The CDR3 runs 14 residues. The germline gives CDR1 SGHTA, CDR2 FQGNSA. V was pared by 1 base and J by 3 bases, with 7 bases between. The CDR3 bases are TGTGCCAGCAGCTTAGTCCGAGGTGGAAACACCATATATTTT. Translating it yields CASSLVRGGNTIYF.

This chain uses TRBV7-9 with TRBJ1-6, with 10 bases that match TRBD1. The CDR3 is 19 amino acids. Trimming took 5 bases from V and 6 from J; bases not matched to a gene: 16. CDR1 is SEHNR and CDR2 is FQNEAQ in the germline V gene (reference sequence). The CDR3 nucleotides are TGTGCCAGCAGCCCCGGCCGGGACAGGGGAGCTTGGGGTAATTCACCCCTCCACTTT. It is translated as CASSPGRDRGAWGNSPLHF.

This rearrangement joins TRBV27 to TRBJ1-2; 8 bases are shared with TRBD1. This CDR3 comprises 13 residues. CDR1 is MNHEY, CDR2 SMNVEV, per germline (reference sequence). V trimming: 2 bases; J trimming: 7 bases; junction bases outside the gene matches: 3. CDR3 nucleotides: TGTGCCAGCAGTTTACAGGGGGCCCTTGGCTACACCTTC. Its translation: CASSLQGALGYTF.

This rearrangement joins TRBV6-5 to TRBJ2-7, with D maybe TRBD1 (5 bases). This CDR3 has 16 residues. The ends were cut back, 0 bases at V and 5 bases at J, with 17 bases in the middle. Per germline, CDR1 MNHEY and CDR2 SVGAGI. CDR3 sequence (DNA): TGTGCCAGCAGTTACTCGTGGACCTCAGAAGGGGACGAGCAGTACTTC. Translated, it gives CASSYSWTSEGDEQYF.

The J gene is TRBJ2-5, the V gene TRBV5-1; D possibly corresponds to TRBD2 (6 bases). Germline V gives CDR1 SGHRS, CDR2 YFSETQ. CDR3 length equals 16 residues. Trimming took off 4 bases at V and 5 bases at J, with 21 bases between the two ends. The CDR3 region is CASSALGRGVRETQYF. The CDR3 region has the DNA TGCGCCAGCAGCGCTTTAGGGCGGGGTGTTCGCGAGACCCAGTACTTC.

The chain combines TRBV10-3 with TRBJ2-3, with TRBD2 matching over 9 bases. CDR3 length equals 14 residues. The junction had 5 bases not matched to a gene; V was cut back by 8 bases and J by 2 bases. Germline-derived CDR1 and CDR2 are ENHRY and SYGVKD. CDR3 residues: CAIAERGDTDTQYF. Here the CDR3 DNA reads TGTGCCATCGCGGAGCGGGGGGACACAGATACGCAGTATTTT.

The genes are TRBV5-5 and TRBJ1-5, with a possible D match to TRBD1 (6 bases). Germline-derived CDR1 and CDR2 are SGHKS and YYEKEE (reference sequence). The ends were cut back, 3 bases at V and 7 bases at J, with 11 bases in the middle. CDR3 length: 13 amino acids. CDR3 DNA: TGTGCCAGCAGCTGGGGGGGGCGACAGCCCCAGCATTTT. Translation gives CASSWGGRQPQHF.

This chain joins TRBV30 and TRBJ1-4; D not resolved. Germline V gene sequence: CDR1 GTSNPN, CDR2 SVGIG (reference sequence). CDR3 length: 15 residues. The V gene lost 0 bases and the J gene lost 4 bases, with 12 bases spanning the gap. The CDR3 DNA is TGTGCCTGGAGTGTACTTGGAGGTATTAATGAAAAACTGTTTTTT. This codes for CAWSVLGGINEKLFF.

This sequence joins TRBV15 and TRBJ1-6; TRBD1 matches at 8 bases. This CDR3 has 13 residues. Germline lookup yields CDR1 LNHNV and CDR2 YYDKDF (reference sequence). The J segment lost 6 bases and the V segment lost 6 bases, leaving 1 base of the junction unmatched. The CDR3 reads CATRDRVNSPLHF. CDR3 nucleotides: TGTGCCACCAGGGACAGGGTTAATTCACCCCTCCACTTT.

This rearrangement joins TRBV2 to TRBJ1-5, with D maybe TRBD1 (6 bases). CDR1 and CDR2 (germline): SNHLY, FYNNEI. V lost 6 bases, J lost 3 bases, and 15 bases lay in between. This CDR3 has 15 residues. In DNA form, the CDR3 reads TGTGCCAGCAGAGAAAACAGGGTTGACAATCAGCCCCAGCATTTT. Translating gives CASRENRVDNQPQHF.